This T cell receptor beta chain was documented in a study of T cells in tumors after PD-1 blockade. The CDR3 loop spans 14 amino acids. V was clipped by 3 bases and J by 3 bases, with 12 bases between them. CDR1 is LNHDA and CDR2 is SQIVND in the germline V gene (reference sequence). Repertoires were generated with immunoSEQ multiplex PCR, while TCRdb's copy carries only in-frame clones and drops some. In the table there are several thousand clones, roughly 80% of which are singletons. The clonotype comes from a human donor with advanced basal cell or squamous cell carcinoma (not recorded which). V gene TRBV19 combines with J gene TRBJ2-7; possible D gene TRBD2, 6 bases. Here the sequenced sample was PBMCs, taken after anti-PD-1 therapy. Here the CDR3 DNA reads TGTGCCAGTAGTATCGGGGCGGGATACTACGAGCAGTACTTC. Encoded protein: CASSIGAGYYEQYF.